This TCR beta chain was captured by sequencing in a study of identical twins. TCRdb passed the 5' RACE reads through MiXCR, listing each CDR3 protein once. The sample lists about 220,000 distinct CDR3 sequences, 6% to 9% seen once, with 1.9% in the top ten. This CDR3 has 21 residues. The V gene end was trimmed by 0 bases and the J gene end by 3 bases; junction bases not matched to a gene: 19. CDR1 is MGHRA, CDR2 YSYEKL, per germline. This clonotype occurred many times. These same records also appear under a second study, on yellow fever vaccine responses in identical twins.

The TCR was taken from a woman aged 18 to 35 in good health. The J gene is TRBJ2-2, the V gene TRBV4-1, with TRBD1 identical over 7 bases. Sample: memory (CD45RO+) T cells sorted from blood. CDR3 DNA sequence: TGCGCCAGCAGCCAAGAGTTTTTGGGGGATTTCTGGCAGGGGGACACCGGGGAGCTGTTTTTT. Residues: CASSQEFLGDFWQGDTGELFF.